A single sample gave rise to the 22 T cell receptor beta chains below, sequenced in a study of OX40 agonist ivuxolimab in advanced cancers. Using immunoSEQ multiplex PCR, the repertoire was profiled, and TCRdb retains in-frame clones only, with some absent. The data contain about 53,000 clones, 80% to 90% of them singletons. The sample here was CD4+ or CD8+ T cells sorted from blood, taken in a trial of the OX40 agonist ivuxolimab. All receptors derive from an adult with an advanced solid tumor such as melanoma, head and neck, liver or kidney cancer.

Only a few counts were recorded for this clone. V usage is TRBV9 and J usage is TRBJ2-3; 8 nucleotides line up with TRBD2. Germline V gene data show CDR1 as SGDLS and CDR2 as YYNGEE. V lost 4 bases to trimming and J lost 3 bases; unmatched junction nucleotides: 7. CDR3 length: 15 residues. The CDR3 DNA is TGTGCCAGCAGCCCACTTAGCGGGACTACAGATACGCAGTATTTT. Protein product: CASSPLSGTTDTQYF.

The chain carries TRBV6-1 and TRBJ1-3; 8 nucleotides line up with TRBD1. With 11 bases clipped from V and 2 bases from J, the junction kept 8 bases outside the gene matches. CDR3 length equals 14 residues. Germline CDR1 and CDR2: MNHNS and SASEGT. The DNA of the CDR3 is TGTGCCGGGAGGGGACAGGCTGCTGGAAACACCATATATTTT. Protein: CAGRGQAAGNTIYF.

The J gene is TRBJ2-5, the V gene TRBV5-8; TRBD2 aligns across 12 bases. The junction had 9 bases not matched to a gene; V was cut back by 4 bases and J by 2 bases. The CDR3 length is 17 residues. Per the germline V gene, CDR1 is SGHTS and CDR2 is YDEGEE. The CDR3 here is CASSPGRTSGEQETQYF. The CDR3 nucleotides are TGTGCCAGCAGCCCGGGCCGGACTAGCGGGGAACAAGAGACCCAGTACTTC. The full variable domain, with the rest looked up from reference TRBV5-8 and TRBJ2-5, is EAGVTQSPTHLIKTRGQQATLRCSPISGHTSVYWYQQALGLGLQFLLWYDEGEERNRGNFPPRFSGRQFPNYSSELNVNALELEDSALYLCASSPGRTSGEQETQYFGPGTRLLVL.

Written as DNA, the CDR3 is TGTGCCTGGAGCCCGGACAGGGTTTATAATTCACCCCTCCACTTT. The encoded protein is CAWSPDRVYNSPLHF. This rearrangement joins TRBV30 to TRBJ1-6, with 8 bases fitting TRBD1. Per germline, CDR1 GTSNPN and CDR2 SVGIG (reference sequence). The CDR3 totals 15 residues. Germline trimming cut 3 bases from V and 4 bases from J; bases unmatched to any gene: 5. The full variable domain, rest sourced from reference TRBV30 and TRBJ1-6, is SQTIHQWPATLVQPVGSPLSLECTVEGTSNPNLYWYRQAAGRGLQLLFYSVGIGQISSEVPQNLSASRPQDRQFILSSKKLLLSDSGFYLCAWSPDRVYNSPLHFGNGTRLTVT.

This clone appeared a single time. The rearrangement uses TRBV9 and TRBJ2-7; maybe TRBD1 (5 bases). This CDR3 spans 15 amino acids. The germline CDR1 and CDR2 sequences are SGDLS and YYNGEE. Trimming took off 4 bases at V and 3 bases at J, with 17 bases between the two ends. The CDR3 is CASSQDGTGVYEQYF. CDR3 DNA sequence: TGTGCCAGCAGCCAGGACGGAACAGGAGTCTACGAGCAGTACTTC.

This clone came up once. V usage is TRBV6-5 and J usage is TRBJ1-1, with 7 bases fitting TRBD1. CDR1 is MNHEY, CDR2 SVGAGI, per germline. This CDR3 is built from 14 residues. Germline trimming cut 6 bases from V and 4 bases from J; bases unmatched to any gene: 8. CDR3 sequence reads: CASSQRDSLTEAFF. The CDR3 DNA follows: TGTGCCAGCAGCCAGAGGGACAGTCTCACTGAAGCTTTCTTT.

CDR3 sequence reads: CASSKGLAGFYEQYF. CDR3 nucleotide sequence: TGTGCCAGCAGTAAAGGACTAGCGGGGTTCTACGAGCAGTACTTC. The chain combines TRBV28 with TRBJ2-7, with 12 bases aligning to TRBD2. This CDR3 is 15 amino acids long. J gave up 3 bases and V 5 bases, and 5 bases lay outside the gene matches. Germline assignment: CDR1 MDHEN and CDR2 SYDVKM. The full variable domain, in which reference TRBV28 and TRBJ2-7 provide the parts outside the CDR3, is DVKVTQSSRYLVKRTGEKVFLECVQDMDHENMFWYRQDPGLGLRLIYFSYDVKMKEKGDIPEGYSVSREKKERFSLILESASTNQTSMYLCASSKGLAGFYEQYFGPGTRLTVT.

The V and J genes are TRBV28 and TRBJ2-1; unclear D gene. V lost 5 bases, J lost 3 bases, and 11 bases lay in between. CDR3 length: 14 amino acids. The germline V gene encodes CDR1 MDHEN and CDR2 SYDVKM. As DNA, the CDR3 is TGTGCCAGCAGTCCAAGAGACTTCTACAATGAGCAGTTCTTC. Translated: CASSPRDFYNEQFF.

This sequence joins TRBV7-9 and TRBJ2-7; D is ambiguous. The CDR3 is made up of 13 amino acids. Per germline, CDR1 SEHNR and CDR2 FQNEAQ (reference sequence). V lost 5 bases to trimming and J lost 1 base, with 9 bases between them. In DNA, the CDR3 is TGTGCCAGCAGCCCATACACGTCCTACGAGCAGTACTTC. This encodes CASSPYTSYEQYF.

The V call is TRBV18, the J call TRBJ2-5; the match to TRBD2 covers 11 bases. CDR1 is KGHSH and CDR2 is LQKENI in the germline V gene. CDR3 length: 17 amino acids. The junction had 4 bases not matched to a gene; V was cut back by 0 bases and J by 1 base. The CDR3 reads CASSPPTSGGSQETQYF. The CDR3 DNA reads TGTGCCAGCTCACCACCCACTAGCGGGGGCTCCCAAGAGACCCAGTACTTC.

The V call is TRBV2, the J call TRBJ2-7; 7 positions match TRBD2. The CDR3 has 17 amino acids. Germline values: CDR1 SNHLY, CDR2 FYNNEI. J was trimmed by 5 bases and V by 7 bases; bases with no gene match: 20. The CDR3 protein is CASTATQLGGSSHEQYF. CDR3 DNA sequence: TGTGCCAGCACCGCAACTCAGTTGGGCGGGAGTAGCCACGAGCAGTACTTC.

The rearrangement links TRBV7-3 to TRBJ2-2, with TRBD1 as a possible D gene (6 bases). There are 13 residues in the CDR3. Germline CDR1 and CDR2: SGHTA and FQGTGA. V lost 2 bases, J lost 6 bases, and 7 bases lay in between. CDR3 coding DNA: TGTGCCAGCAGCTTAGAGGGGGCCGGGGAGCTGTTTTTT. Translating it yields CASSLEGAGELFF.

The rearrangement uses TRBV7-2 and TRBJ2-3; TRBD2 matches 7 bases. This CDR3 region has 14 residues. V trimming: 5 bases; J trimming: 7 bases; junction bases outside the gene matches: 9. From germline, CDR1 is SGHTA and CDR2 FQGNSA. The CDR3 loop reads CASSDGGGTNTQYF. For the CDR3, the DNA is TGTGCCAGCAGCGACGGCGGGGGAACTAATACGCAGTATTTT.

The V and J genes are TRBV6-1 and TRBJ1-6; no clear D. The V end was cut by 6 bases, the J end by 6 bases, with 9 bases between. Germline CDR1 reads MNHNS; CDR2 reads SASEGT. The CDR3 has 13 residues. CDR3: CASRVGTNSPLHF. CDR3 nucleotides: TGTGCCAGCAGGGTGGGTACTAATTCACCCCTCCACTTT.

This clone has a handful of counts. The chain links TRBV4-3 to TRBJ2-7; D is possibly TRBD1 or TRBD2 (5 bases each). The CDR3 loop spans 13 amino acids. The germline V gene encodes CDR1 LGHNA and CDR2 YSLEER. Trimming stripped 1 base from V and 4 bases from J, with 8 bases between. The CDR3 nucleotides read TGCGCCAGCAGCCAAGTTTGGGGGTACGAGCAGTACTTC. The encoded protein is CASSQVWGYEQYF.

The table lists this clone with a count of one. V usage is TRBV19 and J usage is TRBJ1-5; D may be TRBD1 (5 bases). The CDR3 consists of 15 residues. Germline CDR1 LNHDA, CDR2 SQIVND (reference sequence). Deletions cut 4 bases from V and 7 bases from J, with 17 bases between. The CDR3 coding sequence is TGTGCCAGTAGTAGGTTAGGAGGGTCAGGGCAGCCCCAGCATTTT. Translation: CASSRLGGSGQPQHF.

The count of this clone is one. At one end the junction does not follow the germline gene, possibly because of a read error. The chain is built from TRBV4-2 and TRBJ2-6; D gene ambiguous. Germline V CDR1 and CDR2: LGHNA, YNFKEQ. The CDR3 loop spans 18 amino acids. The CDR3 reads CASSQRIKVTKSGQRPDF. The CDR3 region has the DNA TGTGCCAGCAGCCAAAGGATCAAGGTTACAAAGTCGGGCCAACGTCCTGATTTC.

The gene calls are TRBV10-1 and TRBJ1-3; weak D call: TRBD1 (6 bases). V was trimmed by 0 bases and J by 3 bases, leaving 9 bases between them. This CDR3 spans 15 amino acids. Germline assignment: CDR1 WNHNN and CDR2 SYGVQD (reference sequence). This CDR3 reads CASSESSGVGNTIYF. In DNA, the CDR3 is TGCGCCAGCAGTGAGTCTTCAGGGGTTGGAAACACCATATATTTT.

The chain has TRBV11-2 and TRBJ1-1; no firm D call. V was clipped by 2 bases and J by 0 bases, with 7 bases between them. Germline lookup yields CDR1 SGHAT and CDR2 FQNNGV. The CDR3 is 14 amino acids. The CDR3 DNA sequence: TGTGCCAGCAGCTTAAACCTCATGAACACTGAAGCTTTCTTT. It is translated as CASSLNLMNTEAFF. The entire variable domain, with the rest obtained from reference TRBV11-2 and TRBJ1-1, is as follows: EAGVAQSPRYKIIEKRQSVAFWCNPISGHATLYWYQQILGQGPKLLIQFQNNGVVDDSQLPKDRFSAERLKGVDSTLKIQPAKLEDSAVYLCASSLNLMNTEAFFGQGTRLTVV.

V usage is TRBV6-5 and J usage is TRBJ1-5; no clear D. The CDR3 sequence is 12 residues long. Germline assignment: CDR1 MNHEY and CDR2 SVGAGI. Trimming removed 6 bases at V and 6 bases at J, with 9 bases between. The CDR3 reads CASSFTRQPQHF. The DNA of the CDR3 is TGTGCCAGCAGCTTCACCCGTCAGCCCCAGCATTTT.

This clone was recorded once. The chain joins TRBV5-6 to TRBJ2-3, with a tentative D call TRBD2 (6 bases). The germline V gene has CDR1 SGHDT and CDR2 YYEEEE. Trimming stripped 5 bases from V and 6 bases from J, with 16 bases between. This CDR3 contains 14 residues. CDR3: CASSLPGARDTQYF. In nucleotides, the CDR3 is TGTGCCAGCAGTCTACCGGGAGCCCGGGATACGCAGTATTTT. The variable domain in full, completed from reference TRBV5-6 and TRBJ2-3, reads DAGVTQSPTHLIKTRGQQVTLRCSPKSGHDTVSWYQQALGQGPQFIFQYYEEEERQRGNFPDRFSGHQFPNYSSELNVNALLLGDSALYLCASSLPGARDTQYFGPGTRLTVL.

The genes are TRBV5-1 and TRBJ1-2; D gene ambiguous. This CDR3 contains 12 residues. Germline V CDR1 and CDR2: SGHRS, YFSETQ. With 0 bases removed from V and 1 base from J, the gap between germline ends came to 1 base. The CDR3 DNA reads as TGCGCCAGCAGCTTGGATAACTATGGCTACACCTTC. It codes for CASSLDNYGYTF.